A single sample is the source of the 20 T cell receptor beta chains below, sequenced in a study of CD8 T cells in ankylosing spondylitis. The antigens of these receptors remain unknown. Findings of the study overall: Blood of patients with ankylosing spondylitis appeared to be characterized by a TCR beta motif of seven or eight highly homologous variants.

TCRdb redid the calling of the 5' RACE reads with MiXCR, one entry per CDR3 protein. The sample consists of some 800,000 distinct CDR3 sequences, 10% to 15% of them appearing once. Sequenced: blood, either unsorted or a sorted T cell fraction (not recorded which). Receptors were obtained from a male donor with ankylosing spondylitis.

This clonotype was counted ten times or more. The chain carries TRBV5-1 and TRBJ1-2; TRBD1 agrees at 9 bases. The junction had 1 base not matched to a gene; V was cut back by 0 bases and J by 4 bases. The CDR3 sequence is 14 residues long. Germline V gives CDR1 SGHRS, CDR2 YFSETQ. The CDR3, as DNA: TGCGCCAGCAGCTTGGGGGACAGGGTCTATGGCTACACCTTC. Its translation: CASSLGDRVYGYTF.

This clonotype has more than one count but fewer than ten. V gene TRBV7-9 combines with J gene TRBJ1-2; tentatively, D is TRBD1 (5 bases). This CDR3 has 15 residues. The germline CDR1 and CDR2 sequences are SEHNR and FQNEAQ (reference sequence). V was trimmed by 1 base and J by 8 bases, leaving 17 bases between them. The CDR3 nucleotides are TGTGCCAGCAGCTTAGGCGGGACGCTACACACCGGCTACACCTTC. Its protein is CASSLGGTLHTGYTF.

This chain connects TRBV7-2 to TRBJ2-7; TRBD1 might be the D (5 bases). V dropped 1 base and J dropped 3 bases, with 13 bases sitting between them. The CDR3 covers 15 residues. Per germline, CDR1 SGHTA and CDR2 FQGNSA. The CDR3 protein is CASSLVLGRSYEQYF. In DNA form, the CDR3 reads TGTGCCAGCAGCTTAGTCCTGGGGCGGAGCTACGAGCAGTACTTC.

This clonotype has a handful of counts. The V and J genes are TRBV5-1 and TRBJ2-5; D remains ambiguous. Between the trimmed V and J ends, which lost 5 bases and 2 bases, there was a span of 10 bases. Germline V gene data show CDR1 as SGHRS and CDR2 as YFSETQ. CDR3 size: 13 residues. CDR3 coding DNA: TGCGCCAGCAGGCGTCGACCTCAAGAGACCCAGTACTTC. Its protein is CASRRRPQETQYF.

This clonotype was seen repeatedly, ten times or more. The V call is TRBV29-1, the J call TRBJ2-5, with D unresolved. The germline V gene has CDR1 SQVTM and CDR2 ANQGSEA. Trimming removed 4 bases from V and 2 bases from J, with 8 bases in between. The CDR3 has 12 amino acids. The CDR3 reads CSVAAEQETQYF. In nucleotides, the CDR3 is TGCAGCGTTGCGGCGGAGCAAGAGACCCAGTACTTC. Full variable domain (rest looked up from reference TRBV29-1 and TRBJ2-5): SAVISQKPSRDICQRGTSLTIQCQVDSQVTMMFWYRQQPGQSLTLIATANQGSEATYESGFVIDKFPISRPNLTFSTLTVSNMSPEDSSIYLCSVAAEQETQYFGPGTRLLVL.

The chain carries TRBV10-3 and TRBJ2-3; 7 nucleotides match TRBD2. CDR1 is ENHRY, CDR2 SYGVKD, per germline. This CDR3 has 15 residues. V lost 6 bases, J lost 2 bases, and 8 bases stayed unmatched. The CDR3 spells CAISRASGYTDTQYF. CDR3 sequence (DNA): TGTGCCATCAGCCGGGCTAGCGGCTACACAGATACGCAGTATTTT.

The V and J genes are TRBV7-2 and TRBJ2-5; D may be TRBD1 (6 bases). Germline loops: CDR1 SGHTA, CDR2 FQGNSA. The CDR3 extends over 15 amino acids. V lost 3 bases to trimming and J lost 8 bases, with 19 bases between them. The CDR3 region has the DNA TGTGCCAGCAGCTTGAGGGGGAGTGCCGGAGGAACCCAGTACTTC. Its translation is CASSLRGSAGGTQYF.

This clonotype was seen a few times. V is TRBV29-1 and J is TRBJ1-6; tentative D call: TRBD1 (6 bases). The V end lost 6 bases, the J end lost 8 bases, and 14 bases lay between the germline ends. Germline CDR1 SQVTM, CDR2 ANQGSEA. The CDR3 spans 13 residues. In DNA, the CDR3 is TGCAGCGTGGGACACGGACGTGATTCACCCCTCCACTTT. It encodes CSVGHGRDSPLHF.

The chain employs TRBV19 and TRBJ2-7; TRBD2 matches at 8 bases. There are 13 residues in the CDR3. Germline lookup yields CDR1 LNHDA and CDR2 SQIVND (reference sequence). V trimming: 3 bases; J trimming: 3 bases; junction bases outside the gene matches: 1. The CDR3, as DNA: TGTGCCAGTAGTATTGCGGGAGGCTACGAGCAGTACTTC. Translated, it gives CASSIAGGYEQYF.

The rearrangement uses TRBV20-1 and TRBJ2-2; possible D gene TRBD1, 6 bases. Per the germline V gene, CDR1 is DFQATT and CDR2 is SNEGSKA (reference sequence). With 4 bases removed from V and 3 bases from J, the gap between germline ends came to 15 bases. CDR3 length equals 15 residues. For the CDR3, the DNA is TGCAGTGCTACGCCCCAGGGGATTTACACCGGGGAGCTGTTTTTT. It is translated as CSATPQGIYTGELFF.

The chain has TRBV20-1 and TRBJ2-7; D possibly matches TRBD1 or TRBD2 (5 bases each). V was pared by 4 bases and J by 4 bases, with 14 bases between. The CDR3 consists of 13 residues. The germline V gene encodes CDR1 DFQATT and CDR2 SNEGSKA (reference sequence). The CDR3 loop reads CSAISGTNYEQYF. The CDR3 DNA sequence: TGCAGTGCTATCTCCGGGACGAATTACGAGCAGTACTTC.

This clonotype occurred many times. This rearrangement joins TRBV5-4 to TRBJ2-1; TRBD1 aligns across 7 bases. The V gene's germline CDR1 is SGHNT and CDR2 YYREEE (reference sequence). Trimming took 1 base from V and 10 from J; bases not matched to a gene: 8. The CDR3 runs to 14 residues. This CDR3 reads CASSLREQGSEQFF. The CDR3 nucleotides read TGTGCCAGCAGCTTGCGTGAACAGGGGAGCGAGCAGTTCTTC.

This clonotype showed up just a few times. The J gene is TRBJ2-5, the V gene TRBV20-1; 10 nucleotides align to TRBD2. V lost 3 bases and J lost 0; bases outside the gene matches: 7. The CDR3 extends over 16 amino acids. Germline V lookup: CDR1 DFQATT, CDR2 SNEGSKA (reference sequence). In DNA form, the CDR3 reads TGCAGTGCTAGGGGGCTAGCGGGGGCCTACCAAGAGACCCAGTACTTC. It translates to CSARGLAGAYQETQYF.

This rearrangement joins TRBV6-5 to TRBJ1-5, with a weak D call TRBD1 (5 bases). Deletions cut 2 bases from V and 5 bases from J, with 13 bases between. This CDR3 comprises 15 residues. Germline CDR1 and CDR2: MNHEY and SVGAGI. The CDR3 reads CASSYGGGSYQPQHF. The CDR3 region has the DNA TGTGCCAGCAGTTACGGGGGTGGGTCGTATCAGCCCCAGCATTTT.

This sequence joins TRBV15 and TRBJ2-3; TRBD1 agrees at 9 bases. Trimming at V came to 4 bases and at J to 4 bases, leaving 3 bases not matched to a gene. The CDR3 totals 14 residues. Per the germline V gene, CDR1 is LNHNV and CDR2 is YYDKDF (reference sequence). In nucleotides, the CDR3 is TGTGCCACCAGCAACAGACAGGGGGCAGATACGCAGTATTTT. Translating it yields CATSNRQGADTQYF.

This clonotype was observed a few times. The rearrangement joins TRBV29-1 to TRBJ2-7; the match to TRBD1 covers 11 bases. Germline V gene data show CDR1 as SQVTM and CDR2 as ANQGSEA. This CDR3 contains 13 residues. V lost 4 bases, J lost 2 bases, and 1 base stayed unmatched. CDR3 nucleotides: TGCAGCGTTGGGGGACAGGGGGCCTACGAGCAGTACTTC. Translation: CSVGGQGAYEQYF.

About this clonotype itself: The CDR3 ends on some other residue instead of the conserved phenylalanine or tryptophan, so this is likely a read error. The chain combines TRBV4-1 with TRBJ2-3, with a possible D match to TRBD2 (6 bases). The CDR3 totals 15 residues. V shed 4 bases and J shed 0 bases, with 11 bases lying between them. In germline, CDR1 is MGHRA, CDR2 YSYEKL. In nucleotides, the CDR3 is TGCGCCAGCAGCCTTTCGGGGACTAGCACAGATACGCAGTATTTA. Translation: CASSLSGTSTDTQYL.

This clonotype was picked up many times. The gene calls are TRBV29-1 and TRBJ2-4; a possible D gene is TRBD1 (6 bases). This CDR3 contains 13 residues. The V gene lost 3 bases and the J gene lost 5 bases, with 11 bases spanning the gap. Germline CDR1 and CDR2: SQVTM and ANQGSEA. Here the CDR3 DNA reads TGCAGCGTTGATCAGGCAGGGGAAAACATTCAGTACTTC. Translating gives CSVDQAGENIQYF.

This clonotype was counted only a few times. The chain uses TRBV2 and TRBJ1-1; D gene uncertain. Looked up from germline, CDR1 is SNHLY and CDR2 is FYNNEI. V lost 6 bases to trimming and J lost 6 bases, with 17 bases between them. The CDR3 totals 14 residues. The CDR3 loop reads CASRDWIGVAEAFF. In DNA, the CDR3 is TGTGCCAGCAGAGACTGGATAGGCGTCGCTGAAGCTTTCTTT.

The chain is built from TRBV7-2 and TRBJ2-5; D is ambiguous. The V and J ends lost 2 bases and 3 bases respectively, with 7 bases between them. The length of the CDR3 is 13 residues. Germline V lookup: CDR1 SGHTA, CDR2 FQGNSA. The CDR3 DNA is TGTGCCAGCAGCTTATGGAAGGAAGAGACCCAGTACTTC. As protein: CASSLWKEETQYF.